This is a list of T cell receptor beta chains from one sample in a study of OX40 agonist ivuxolimab in advanced cancers. This table comes from immunoSEQ multiplex PCR, and its TCRdb copy is limited to in-frame clones, with some not included. This table has roughly 55,000 clones, approximately 84% appearing once. The specimen was CD4+ or CD8+ T cells sorted from blood, collected in a trial of the OX40 agonist ivuxolimab. The source of these receptors is an adult with an advanced solid tumor such as melanoma, head and neck, liver or kidney cancer. CDR3s include the opening cysteine and the closing phenylalanine or tryptophan. A D gene is named only where the DNA matches it firmly. Size tells how often a clone was seen (once, few, many) or the class of an expanded clone, and some rows leave it out.

D gene	V gene	clone size	J gene	CDR3 DNA	CDR3 protein
.	TRBV5-6	.	TRBJ2-2	TGTGCCAGCAGCCCAACTGGATCGTGGGCCGGGGAGCTGTTTTTT	CASSPTGSWAGELFF
.	TRBV9	.	TRBJ1-2	TGTGCCAGCAGCGTAGTTAACAGGGATAACTATGGCTACACCTTC	CASSVVNRDNYGYTF
.	TRBV27	.	TRBJ2-7	TGTGCCAGCAGATTCATGGGGCAGACCTACGAGCAGTACTTC	CASRFMGQTYEQYF
.	TRBV4-1	.	TRBJ1-1	TGCGCCAGCAGCCGGACTGGGATGGTTCGGGCTTTCTTT	CASSRTGMVRAFF
TRBD1	TRBV7-9	medium-sized	TRBJ2-2	TGTGCCAGCAGCATGGGACAGATGAACACCGGGGAGCTGTTTTTT	CASSMGQMNTGELFF
.	TRBV27	.	TRBJ2-1	TGTGCCAGCAGCCGGACGTATTACAATGAGCAGTTCTTC	CASSRTYYNEQFF
TRBD1	TRBV27	.	TRBJ1-2	TGTGCCATCTTGGACAGGGGGCTGTATGGCTACACCTTC	CAILDRGLYGYTF
.	TRBV2	.	TRBJ2-7	TGTGCCAGCAGTGAACCCCGCGGGGCGATGAGCTCCTACGAGCAGTACTTC	CASSEPRGAMSSYEQYF
.	TRBV7-9	once	TRBJ1-5	TGTGCCAGCAGCTTAGGCCCCCAGCCCCAGCATTTT	CASSLGPQPQHF
TRBD1	TRBV7-9	once	TRBJ2-7	TGTGCCAGCAGCAAGAGGGGGCCCGAGCAGTACTTC	CASSKRGPEQYF
TRBD1	TRBV9	.	TRBJ2-1	TGTGCCAGCAGCTCAATAACAGGGGGCAGGAATGAGCAGTTCTTC	CASSSITGGRNEQFF
.	TRBV6-5	once	TRBJ2-2	TGTGCCAGCAGGTTCGGGATAACCGGGGAGCTGTTTTTT	CASRFGITGELFF
.	TRBV27	.	TRBJ1-2	TGTGCCAGCAGTTTAGTTCCGGGAGCTAACTATGGCTACACCTTC	CASSLVPGANYGYTF
.	TRBV4-3	.	TRBJ2-1	TGCGCCAGCAGCAAGGGACTTTCACTCGGTAATGAGCAGTTCTTC	CASSKGLSLGNEQFF
.	TRBV11-1	.	TRBJ1-1	TGTGCCAGCAGCTTTACCGAGATGAACACTGAAGCTTTCTTT	CASSFTEMNTEAFF
.	TRBV29-1	.	TRBJ2-5	TGCAGCGTTGAAGGGGGAGACCCAGATACCCATGGCGACTTC	CSVEGGDPDTHGDF
.	TRBV7-9	few	TRBJ1-1	TGTGCCAGCAGCTACGAGAGAGCTGAAGCTTTCTTT	CASSYERAEAFF
.	TRBV27	once	TRBJ2-7	TGTGCCAGCAGTTTATCCTCAGGGCGGACCTACGAGCAGTACTTC	CASSLSSGRTYEQYF
.	TRBV5-6	once	TRBJ1-1	TGTGCCAGCAGTTGGGGGGACGGTGAAGCTTTCTTT	CASSWGDGEAFF
TRBD2	TRBV6-5	once	TRBJ2-1	TGTGCCAGCAGTTACCGAGGACTAGCTAAGGATGAGCAGTTCTTC	CASSYRGLAKDEQFF
.	TRBV11-2	.	TRBJ1-5	TGTGCCAGCAGCTACGGCGTTGGGGGCATCAATCAGCCCCAGCATTTT	CASSYGVGGINQPQHF
.	TRBV5-4	once	TRBJ2-6	TGTGCCAGCAGCTTATGGGCCAACGTCCTGACTTTC	CASSLWANVLTF
.	TRBV5-6	few	TRBJ1-1	TGTGCCAGCAGCTTTTTAGAAAACACTGAAGCTTTCTTT	CASSFLENTEAFF
.	TRBV7-9	.	TRBJ2-7	TGTGCCAGCAGCTTACAAACCTCCTACGAGCAGTACTTC	CASSLQTSYEQYF
.	TRBV7-8	.	TRBJ2-3	TGTGCCAGCCGGGCACTAGAAACGGAGGATACGCAGTATTTT	CASRALETEDTQYF
.	TRBV6-5	.	TRBJ1-5	TGTGCCAGCAGTTACTCGATAGGCGGTAGTCAGCCCCAGCATTTT	CASSYSIGGSQPQHF